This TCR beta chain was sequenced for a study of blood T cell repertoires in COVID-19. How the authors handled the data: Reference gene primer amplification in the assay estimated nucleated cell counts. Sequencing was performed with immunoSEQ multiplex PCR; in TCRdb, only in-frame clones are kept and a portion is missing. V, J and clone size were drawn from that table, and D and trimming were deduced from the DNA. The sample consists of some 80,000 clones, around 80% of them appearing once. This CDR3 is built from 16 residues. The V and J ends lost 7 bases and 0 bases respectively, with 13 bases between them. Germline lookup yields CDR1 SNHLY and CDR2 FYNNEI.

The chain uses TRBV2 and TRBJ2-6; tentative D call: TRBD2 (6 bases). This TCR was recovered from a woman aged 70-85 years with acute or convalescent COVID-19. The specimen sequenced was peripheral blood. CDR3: CASNRREVSGANVLTF. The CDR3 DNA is TGTGCCAGCAATCGCAGGGAGGTCTCTGGGGCCAACGTCCTGACTTTC.